The 30 T cell receptor beta chains in this list originate from one sample, sequenced in a study of post-analysis software for immune sequencing data. These receptors' targets are unknown. Points from the study as a whole: About five TRBV segments, including TRBV5-6, TRBV5-1 and TRBV20-1, were more frequent in patients than controls.

Unique molecular identifiers featured in each of the TCR beta cDNA libraries. TCRdb processed the PCR reads anew with MiXCR; each CDR3 protein has one entry. The sample consists of 820,000 or so distinct CDR3 sequences, approximately 53% of them appearing once. Sequencing was carried out using blood. The receptors derive from a girl between 5 and 17 years old with multiple sclerosis.

This rearrangement joins TRBV10-3 to TRBJ1-2; 7 bases align to TRBD1. This CDR3 is built from 16 residues. The J segment lost 2 bases and the V segment lost 7 bases, leaving 13 bases of the junction unmatched. Germline V lookup: CDR1 ENHRY, CDR2 SYGVKD. CDR3 loop: CAITHTRGDRNYGYTF. CDR3 in DNA: TGTGCCATCACGCATACCAGGGGGGACAGAAACTATGGCTACACCTTC.

This rearrangement joins TRBV5-1 to TRBJ2-7; TRBD2 might be the D (6 bases). The germline V gene encodes CDR1 SGHRS and CDR2 YFSETQ. The CDR3 covers 14 residues. V was trimmed by 4 bases and J by 2 bases, leaving 13 bases between them. The CDR3 is CASSPGLSTYEQYF. The CDR3 nucleotides are TGCGCCAGCAGCCCGGGACTTTCCACCTACGAGCAGTACTTC.

This clonotype was counted a few times. The J gene is TRBJ2-1, the V gene TRBV20-1; 8 nucleotides agree with TRBD2. The CDR3 extends over 14 amino acids. The trim removed 3 bases at V and 8 bases at J, leaving 9 bases unmatched. CDR1 is DFQATT and CDR2 is SNEGSKA in the germline V gene (reference sequence). CDR3: CSASGRARGDEQFF. In DNA, the CDR3 is TGCAGTGCTAGCGGGAGGGCCCGTGGGGATGAGCAGTTCTTC.

The chain combines TRBV5-1 with TRBJ2-7; the match to TRBD2 covers 12 bases. Looked up from germline, CDR1 is SGHRS and CDR2 is YFSETQ. The J segment lost 5 bases and the V segment lost 4 bases, leaving 7 bases of the junction unmatched. CDR3 length: 15 residues. The CDR3 DNA is TGCGCCAGCAGCGCCCCTAGCGGGAGGGCCCACGAGCAGTACTTC. Its protein product is CASSAPSGRAHEQYF.

The V call is TRBV6-6, the J call TRBJ1-1; a possible D gene is TRBD1 (6 bases). Germline loops: CDR1 MNHNY, CDR2 SVGAGI (reference sequence). This CDR3 contains 15 residues. V gave up 0 bases and J gave up 1 base, with 9 bases separating them. The CDR3 sequence: CASSYSPGANTEAFF. CDR3 DNA sequence: TGTGCCAGCAGTTACTCGCCAGGGGCGAACACTGAAGCTTTCTTT.

This clonotype was observed a few times. The V gene is TRBV10-2, the J gene TRBJ2-7; 10 nucleotides agree with TRBD1. The CDR3 covers 17 residues. After removal of 7 bases from V and 5 bases from J, the junction contained 17 bases not matched to a gene. Germline V gene data show CDR1 as WSHSY and CDR2 as SAAADI. The CDR3 protein is CASITPGQGRPLHEQYF. CDR3 nucleotide sequence: TGCGCCAGCATCACCCCGGGACAGGGGAGGCCTTTACACGAGCAGTACTTC.

This clonotype has ten or more counts. This chain joins TRBV29-1 and TRBJ2-7; 8 bases match TRBD2. Germline V CDR1 and CDR2: SQVTM, ANQGSEA. The CDR3 covers 16 residues. Unmatched junction bases numbered 14, after V lost 6 bases and J lost 1 base. CDR3 bases: TGCAGCGTCCCCACCGGGGACGGGAGGGAATCCTACGAGCAGTACTTC. It yields the protein CSVPTGDGRESYEQYF.

Points on this clonotype: Sequence at one end of the junction differs from germline and may be a read error. The chain links TRBV5-1 to TRBJ1-2; 8 nucleotides line up with TRBD1. There are 14 residues in the CDR3. CDR1 is SGHRS, CDR2 YFSETQ, per germline. In DNA form, the CDR3 reads TGTGCCAGCAGCGGACAGGGAATGAACTATGGCTACACCTTC. This gives the protein CASSGQGMNYGYTF.

V and J are TRBV29-1 and TRBJ2-7; D tentatively reads TRBD1 or TRBD2 (5 bases each). Germline assignment: CDR1 SQVTM and CDR2 ANQGSEA. This CDR3 has 14 amino acids. V lost 4 bases and J lost 0, with 13 bases in between. CDR3 DNA sequence: TGCAGCGTTGTAGGGGACCGGAGCTCCTACGAGCAGTACTTC. Its protein product is CSVVGDRSSYEQYF.

A few counts support this clonotype. The chain's CDR3 is CSVEGYRGLPYEQYF. In DNA form, the CDR3 reads TGCAGCGTTGAAGGATACAGGGGGTTACCCTACGAGCAGTACTTC. The gene calls are TRBV29-1 and TRBJ2-7; TRBD1 matches 8 bases. The CDR3 consists of 15 residues. The J segment lost 2 bases and the V segment lost 1 base, leaving 7 bases of the junction unmatched. Germline CDR1 is SQVTM and CDR2 is ANQGSEA.

This clonotype turned up a few times. V usage is TRBV7-2 and J usage is TRBJ1-5; no firm D call. V dropped 5 bases and J dropped 6 bases, with 11 bases sitting between them. The germline CDR1 and CDR2 sequences are SGHTA and FQGNSA. This CDR3 is built from 13 residues. The CDR3 reads CASSPRGGQPQHF. CDR3 bases: TGTGCCAGCAGCCCGCGGGGAGGTCAGCCCCAGCATTTT.

The CDR3 loop is CARKDERPYNEQFF. The CDR3 region has the DNA TGTGCCAGAAAGGACGAACGCCCGTACAATGAGCAGTTCTTC. The chain is built from TRBV2 and TRBJ2-1; D remains ambiguous. Germline loops: CDR1 SNHLY, CDR2 FYNNEI. Deletions cut 9 bases from V and 4 bases from J, with 16 bases between. This CDR3 has 14 amino acids.

This clonotype was seen a handful of times. V gene TRBV18 combines with J gene TRBJ2-5, with 7 bases lining up with TRBD2. V lost 3 bases to trimming and J lost 5 bases; unmatched junction nucleotides: 12. Germline CDR1 is KGHSH and CDR2 is LQKENI. There are 16 residues in the CDR3. CDR3 residues: CASSPLPAGVRETQYF. The CDR3 DNA follows: TGTGCCAGCTCACCCCTGCCGGCGGGGGTTAGGGAGACCCAGTACTTC.

The CDR3 coding sequence is TGTGCCAGCACCCCCGGGACAGGGGGCGCCTACGAGCAGTACTTC. It encodes CASTPGTGGAYEQYF. The chain is built from TRBV12-3 or TRBV12-4 and TRBJ2-7, with 12 positions matching TRBD1. The CDR3 totals 15 residues. Trimming cost V 7 bases and J 2 bases; bases outside gene matches: 6.

This sequence joins TRBV7-9 and TRBJ2-7; D is unresolved. This CDR3 comprises 12 residues. Trimming stripped 5 bases from V and 5 bases from J, with 10 bases between. Germline loops: CDR1 SEHNR, CDR2 FQNEAQ (reference sequence). Here the CDR3 reads CASSPTYNEQYF. The CDR3 region has the DNA TGTGCCAGCAGCCCTACATACAACGAGCAGTACTTC.

J is TRBJ2-1 and V is TRBV5-1, with 7 bases fitting TRBD2. This CDR3 spans 15 amino acids. The V gene's germline CDR1 is SGHRS and CDR2 YFSETQ. With 0 bases clipped from V and 6 bases from J, the junction kept 6 bases outside the gene matches. CDR3 coding DNA: TGCGCCAGCAGCTTGGGAGCGGGGCTGATCAATGAGCAGTTCTTC. It translates to CASSLGAGLINEQFF.

In DNA, the CDR3 is TGTGCCAGCAGTCGAGACAGGGTAAAGTACTTC. It yields the protein CASSRDRVKYF. The genes are TRBV28 and TRBJ2-7, with TRBD1 identical over 7 bases. With V trimmed by 5 bases and J by 11 bases, 6 bases remained unmatched. The CDR3 is made up of 11 amino acids. Per germline, CDR1 MDHEN and CDR2 SYDVKM.

This clonotype showed up just once. This chain's CDR3 is CASSRAGEGTEAFF. As DNA, the CDR3 is TGCGCCAGCAGTCGGGCCGGGGAGGGCACTGAAGCTTTCTTT. The chain combines TRBV5-1 with TRBJ1-1; the D is unclear. V lost 5 bases to trimming and J lost 4 bases, with 15 bases between them. The CDR3 runs to 14 residues. The germline V gene has CDR1 SGHRS and CDR2 YFSETQ. Drawing the rest from reference TRBV5-1 and TRBJ1-1, the complete variable domain is KAGVTQTPRYLIKTRGQQVTLSCSPISGHRSVSWYQQTPGQGLQFLFEYFSETQRNKGNFPGRFSGRQFSNSRSEMNVSTLELGDSALYLCASSRAGEGTEAFFGQGTRLTVV.

This clonotype came up once. The gene calls are TRBV7-8 and TRBJ1-2; no clear D gene. Trimming cost V 2 bases and J 7 bases, with 17 bases left between them. The germline V gene has CDR1 SGHVS and CDR2 FQNEAQ. The CDR3 spans 15 residues. CDR3 in DNA: TGTGCCAGCAGCTTAAGGATACCTTCGTATGGTGGCTACACCTTC. Translated, it gives CASSLRIPSYGGYTF.

The genes are TRBV20-1 and TRBJ1-2; D gene unclear. CDR3 length: 15 amino acids. V lost 1 base, J lost 1 base, and 13 bases lay in between. Per germline, CDR1 DFQATT and CDR2 SNEGSKA (reference sequence). CDR3 protein: CSARGTNNYNYGYTF. For the CDR3, the DNA is TGCAGTGCTAGAGGTACTAACAACTATAACTATGGCTACACCTTC.

This clonotype was observed a few times. The chain is built from TRBV4-1 and TRBJ2-7; TRBD2 matches 10 bases. V gave up 1 base and J gave up 5 bases; unmatched junction bases: 11. The CDR3 has 17 residues. CDR1 is MGHRA, CDR2 YSYEKL, per germline. CDR3 DNA sequence: TGCGCCAGCAGCCAAGGTGCTAGCGGGAGAAAGGATCACGAGCAGTACTTC. Its protein is CASSQGASGRKDHEQYF.

This clonotype has only a few counts. This chain joins TRBV5-6 and TRBJ2-5, with unresolved D. The germline gives CDR1 SGHDT, CDR2 YYEEEE. This CDR3 contains 14 residues. Trimming shortened V by 5 bases and J by 2 bases, and 13 bases separated the two germline ends. The CDR3 coding sequence is TGTGCCAGCAGGGCCCGTGGACGGCAAGAGACCCAGTACTTC. This translates into CASRARGRQETQYF.

The rearrangement uses TRBV6-5 and TRBJ1-6, with 7 bases aligning to TRBD1. The junction had 7 bases not matched to a gene; V was cut back by 6 bases and J by 5 bases. Per germline, CDR1 MNHEY and CDR2 SVGAGI. CDR3 size: 15 residues. CDR3 region: CASRKTGTDNSPLHF. DNA for the CDR3: TGTGCCAGCAGGAAAACCGGGACAGATAATTCACCCCTCCACTTT.

J is TRBJ2-3 and V is TRBV27; 11 bases line up with TRBD1. The CDR3 extends over 16 amino acids. Trimming took 6 bases from V and 6 from J; bases not matched to a gene: 11. Germline values: CDR1 MNHEY, CDR2 SMNVEV (reference sequence). The DNA for the CDR3 is TGTGCCAGCAGAGCCTCAGGGACAGGGGGTTCGGATACGCAGTATTTT. Its protein is CASRASGTGGSDTQYF.

V and J are TRBV24-1 and TRBJ2-3; perhaps D is TRBD1 or TRBD2 (5 bases each). V was clipped by 3 bases and J by 6 bases, with 24 bases between them. Per germline, CDR1 KGHDR and CDR2 SFDVKD. This CDR3 has 18 residues. CDR3 protein: CATSDGAGTASTQDTQYF. The CDR3 DNA follows: TGTGCCACCAGTGATGGGGCCGGGACCGCTTCCACACAGGATACGCAGTATTTT.

In this sample, this clonotype turned up a few times. The V and J genes are TRBV25-1 and TRBJ2-4; maybe TRBD1 (5 bases). Trimming removed 7 bases from V and 9 bases from J, with 10 bases in between. This CDR3 contains 11 residues. Germline values: CDR1 MGHDK, CDR2 SYGVNS. CDR3 amino acids: CASTEGVIQYF. CDR3 nucleotide sequence: TGTGCCAGCACCGAAGGGGTCATTCAGTACTTC.

This clonotype was observed a few times. J is TRBJ2-5 and V is TRBV15, with D perhaps matching TRBD2 (5 bases). Trimming stripped 6 bases from V and 5 bases from J, with 16 bases between. Per the germline V gene, CDR1 is LNHNV and CDR2 is YYDKDF (reference sequence). CDR3 length: 14 amino acids. The CDR3 spells CATRIGMDYETQYF. The CDR3 region has the DNA TGTGCCACCAGGATCGGGATGGATTACGAGACCCAGTACTTC.

The chain carries TRBV29-1 and TRBJ2-3; D possibly corresponds to TRBD1 (5 bases). V gave up 6 bases and J gave up 2 bases, with 12 bases separating them. CDR3 length: 13 residues. Germline assignment: CDR1 SQVTM and CDR2 ANQGSEA. CDR3 sequence: CSVRVSPTDTQYF. Here the CDR3 DNA reads TGCAGCGTCAGGGTCTCACCCACAGATACGCAGTATTTT.

This clonotype was counted between two and nine times. The genes are TRBV5-1 and TRBJ1-4; D gene uncertain. The CDR3 has 14 residues. The V end was cut by 4 bases, the J end by 6 bases, with 13 bases between. Germline CDR1 reads SGHRS; CDR2 reads YFSETQ. The CDR3 nucleotides read TGCGCCAGCAGCCTTCGTTATGAGGATGAAAAACTGTTTTTT. Its protein product is CASSLRYEDEKLFF.

This clonotype was counted only a few times. This rearrangement joins TRBV20-1 to TRBJ2-4, with 7 positions matching TRBD2. Judging by the DNA end, TRBJ2-7 fits better; the J call may be wrong. The CDR3 is 13 amino acids. CDR1 is DFQATT, CDR2 SNEGSKA, per germline (reference sequence). Here the CDR3 reads CSAGGSGTYEQYF. The CDR3 DNA is TGCAGTGCTGGGGGAAGCGGGACCTACGAGCAGTACTTC.